This entry lists 14 T cell receptor beta chains sequenced from one sample in a study of graft-versus-host responses after intestinal transplantation. The table came from immunoSEQ multiplex PCR; TCRdb's copy has only in-frame clones and leaves some out. The table has roughly 90,000 clones, about nine tenths seen once. Their target antigens are unknown. The sequences come from unstimulated CD4+ T cells sorted from spleen or lymph node cells, collected before transplant. Source of these receptors: a human donor who was the organ donor for an intestinal transplant.

This clone was observed a handful of times. J is TRBJ1-2 and V is TRBV5-1; D remains unclear. This CDR3 has 13 residues. Germline lookup yields CDR1 SGHRS and CDR2 YFSETQ. Trimming removed 0 bases at V and 1 base at J, with 4 bases between. CDR3 nucleotide sequence: TGCGCCAGCAGCTTGGACAGTAACTATGGCTACACCTTC. Protein sequence: CASSLDSNYGYTF. Drawing the rest from reference TRBV5-1 and TRBJ1-2, the complete variable domain is KAGVTQTPRYLIKTRGQQVTLSCSPISGHRSVSWYQQTPGQGLQFLFEYFSETQRNKGNFPGRFSGRQFSNSRSEMNVSTLELGDSALYLCASSLDSNYGYTFGSGTRLTVV.

As to this clone: The sample carries other DNA sequences with the same CDR3. The chain combines TRBV5-1 with TRBJ1-2, with 10 bases matching TRBD1. Germline CDR1 reads SGHRS; CDR2 reads YFSETQ. The CDR3 consists of 14 residues. V was clipped by 4 bases and J by 2 bases; unmatched bases: 2. CDR3 nucleotide sequence: TGCGCCAGCAGCCTGGGACAGGGGAACTATGGCTACACCTTC. It specifies CASSLGQGNYGYTF.

This clone has a handful of counts. The genes are TRBV5-6 and TRBJ1-2; D remains ambiguous. V lost 4 bases to trimming and J lost 3 bases, with 13 bases between them. CDR1 and CDR2 from the germline V gene are SGHDT and YYEEEE. The CDR3 loop spans 14 amino acids. The CDR3 protein is CASSLFPGDYGYTF. In DNA form, the CDR3 reads TGTGCCAGCAGCCTTTTCCCCGGGGACTATGGCTACACCTTC.

As concerns this clone: At one boundary the junction diverges from the germline segment, which might be a read error. The chain links TRBV7-3 to TRBJ2-5; the match to TRBD1 covers 7 bases. Germline V lookup: CDR1 SGHTA, CDR2 FQGTGA. The CDR3 totals 13 residues. Written as DNA, the CDR3 is TGTGCCAGCGGTCAGGGGGACCAGGAGACCCAGTACTTC. This translates into CASGQGDQETQYF.

The count of this clone is one. The same CDR3 arises from other DNA sequences in this sample as well. V is TRBV5-1 and J is TRBJ2-3; TRBD2 is a possible D gene (5 bases). Germline V gives CDR1 SGHRS, CDR2 YFSETQ. This CDR3 spans 14 amino acids. V lost 0 bases to trimming and J lost 3 bases, with 8 bases between them. CDR3 loop: CASSLVSGTDTQYF. The CDR3 bases are TGCGCCAGCAGCTTGGTTTCGGGGACAGATACGCAGTATTTT.

The chain recombines TRBV27 with TRBJ1-2; no definite D call. Germline CDR1 is MNHEY and CDR2 is SMNVEV (reference sequence). The CDR3 is made up of 15 amino acids. Deletions cut 6 bases from V and 4 bases from J, with 18 bases between. The CDR3 reads CASSSQRTAFYGYTF. In nucleotides, the CDR3 is TGTGCCAGCAGCTCTCAGCGGACCGCTTTCTATGGCTACACCTTC.

The V call is TRBV15, the J call TRBJ2-3, with TRBD2 matching over 7 bases. Per the germline V gene, CDR1 is LNHNV and CDR2 is YYDKDF (reference sequence). Trimming cost V 1 base and J 5 bases; bases outside gene matches: 3. The CDR3 spans 14 residues. The CDR3 region is CATSRAGGRDTQYF. The DNA of the CDR3 is TGTGCCACCAGCAGAGCGGGGGGACGAGATACGCAGTATTTT.

This chain uses TRBV7-2 with TRBJ2-1; D unresolved. The CDR3 runs to 15 residues. Germline loops: CDR1 SGHTA, CDR2 FQGNSA. V lost 3 bases to trimming and J lost 0 bases, with 9 bases between them. This CDR3 is CASSLWASSYNEQFF. The CDR3 nucleotides read TGTGCCAGCAGCTTGTGGGCGAGCTCCTACAATGAGCAGTTCTTC.

This chain uses TRBV15 with TRBJ2-1; D is possibly TRBD1 (5 bases). V lost 0 bases to trimming and J lost 12 bases, with 15 bases between them. Germline V gene data show CDR1 as LNHNV and CDR2 as YYDKDF (reference sequence). The CDR3 loop spans 14 amino acids. The CDR3 nucleotides read TGTGCCACCAGCAGAGACCACGCAGGGTTAGGGCAGTTCTTC. Amino acids: CATSRDHAGLGQFF.

J is TRBJ2-7 and V is TRBV9; tentatively, D is TRBD2 (5 bases). V lost 4 bases, J lost 0 bases, and 14 bases lay in between. Germline CDR1 SGDLS, CDR2 YYNGEE. The CDR3 sequence is 15 residues long. CDR3 sequence (DNA): TGTGCCAGCAGCCCACCGCGGGCGCCCTCCTACGAGCAGTACTTC. It specifies CASSPPRAPSYEQYF.

This rearrangement joins TRBV29-1 to TRBJ2-1, with D possibly TRBD2 on 8 matching bases. Between the trimmed V and J ends, which lost 0 bases and 7 bases, there was a span of 16 bases. CDR1 SQVTM and CDR2 ANQGSEA come from the germline V gene. The CDR3 contains 15 residues. DNA of the CDR3: TGCAGCGTTGAAGATAGCGGGACAGTTAAAAATGAGCAGTTCTTC. This encodes CSVEDSGTVKNEQFF.

The chain employs TRBV9 and TRBJ2-1; D perhaps matches TRBD2 (6 bases). The V end lost 4 bases, the J end lost 1 base, and 15 bases lay between the germline ends. The CDR3 totals 16 residues. Germline V gene sequence: CDR1 SGDLS, CDR2 YYNGEE. CDR3 amino acids: CASSNPGLTSYNEQFF. The CDR3 nucleotides are TGTGCCAGCAGCAACCCGGGACTTACATCCTACAATGAGCAGTTCTTC.

This chain links TRBV30 with TRBJ1-2; 7 bases line up with TRBD1. The germline gives CDR1 GTSNPN, CDR2 SVGIG (reference sequence). CDR3 size: 13 residues. V shed 3 bases and J 8 bases; nucleotides not matched to a gene: 9. CDR3 sequence: CAWSRGTGGGYTF. The CDR3 region has the DNA TGTGCCTGGAGCAGGGGGACCGGCGGGGGCTACACCTTC.

The chain couples TRBV28 to TRBJ1-1, with D possibly TRBD1 on 5 matching bases. Germline V gene data show CDR1 as MDHEN and CDR2 as SYDVKM. The CDR3 is made up of 15 amino acids. Trimming took off 4 bases at V and 2 bases at J, with 14 bases between the two ends. The CDR3 loop reads CASSSLTAGNTEAFF. The CDR3 DNA reads TGTGCCAGCAGTTCCCTGACAGCGGGAAACACTGAAGCTTTCTTT.